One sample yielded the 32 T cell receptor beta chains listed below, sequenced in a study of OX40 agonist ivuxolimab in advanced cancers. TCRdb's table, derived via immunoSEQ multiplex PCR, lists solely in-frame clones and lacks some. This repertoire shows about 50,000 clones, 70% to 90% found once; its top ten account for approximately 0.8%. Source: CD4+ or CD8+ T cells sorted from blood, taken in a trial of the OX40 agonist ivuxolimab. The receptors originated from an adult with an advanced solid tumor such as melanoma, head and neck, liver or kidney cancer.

Here the CDR3 DNA reads TGTGCCAGCAGGTCTTCCGGCTCCTACAATGAGCAGTTCTTC. Its translation: CASRSSGSYNEQFF. The V gene is TRBV11-2, the J gene TRBJ2-1; D call uncertain. V was pared by 6 bases and J by 0 bases, with 9 bases between. The CDR3 is 14 amino acids. CDR1 and CDR2 (germline): SGHAT, FQNNGV.

The CDR3 coding sequence is TGTGCCAGCAGTCCTCAGACAGGAAACTATGGCTACACCTTC. Protein sequence: CASSPQTGNYGYTF. The genes are TRBV28 and TRBJ1-2; D may be TRBD1 (6 bases). CDR1 is MDHEN and CDR2 is SYDVKM in the germline V gene. CDR3 size: 14 residues. Between the trimmed V and J ends, which lost 5 bases and 2 bases, there was a span of 12 bases.

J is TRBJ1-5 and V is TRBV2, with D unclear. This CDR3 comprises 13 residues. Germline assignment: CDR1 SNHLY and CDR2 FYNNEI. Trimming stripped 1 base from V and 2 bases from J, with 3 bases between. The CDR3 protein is CASSEGGNQPQHF. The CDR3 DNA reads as TGTGCCAGCAGTGAAGGAGGCAATCAGCCCCAGCATTTT.

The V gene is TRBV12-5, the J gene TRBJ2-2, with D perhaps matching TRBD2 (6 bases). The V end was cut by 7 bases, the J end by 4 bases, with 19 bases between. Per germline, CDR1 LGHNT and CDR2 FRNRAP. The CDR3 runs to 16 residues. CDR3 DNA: TGTGCTAGTGCCCTCTCCGGGGGAAGAGGCACCGGGGAGCTGTTTTTT. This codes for CASALSGGRGTGELFF. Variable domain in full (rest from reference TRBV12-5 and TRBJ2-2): DARVTQTPRHKVTEMGQEVTMRCQPILGHNTVFWYRQTMMQGLELLAYFRNRAPLDDSGMPKDRFSAEMPDATLATLKIQPSEPRDSAVYFCASALSGGRGTGELFFGEGSRLTVL.

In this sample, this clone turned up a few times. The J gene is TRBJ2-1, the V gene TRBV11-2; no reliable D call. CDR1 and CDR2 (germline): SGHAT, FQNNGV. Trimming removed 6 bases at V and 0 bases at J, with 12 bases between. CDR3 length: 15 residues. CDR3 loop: CASSEGASSYNEQFF. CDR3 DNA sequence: TGTGCCAGCAGTGAAGGTGCGAGCTCCTACAATGAGCAGTTCTTC. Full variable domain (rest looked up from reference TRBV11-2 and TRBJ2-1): EAGVAQSPRYKIIEKRQSVAFWCNPISGHATLYWYQQILGQGPKLLIQFQNNGVVDDSQLPKDRFSAERLKGVDSTLKIQPAKLEDSAVYLCASSEGASSYNEQFFGPGTRLTVL.

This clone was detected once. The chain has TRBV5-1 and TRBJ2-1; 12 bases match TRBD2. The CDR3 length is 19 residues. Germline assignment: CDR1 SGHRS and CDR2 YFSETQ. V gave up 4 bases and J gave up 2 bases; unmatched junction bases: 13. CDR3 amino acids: CASSLSTLTSGRPYNEQFF. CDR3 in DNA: TGCGCCAGCAGCCTCTCGACCTTGACTAGCGGGAGACCCTACAATGAGCAGTTCTTC.

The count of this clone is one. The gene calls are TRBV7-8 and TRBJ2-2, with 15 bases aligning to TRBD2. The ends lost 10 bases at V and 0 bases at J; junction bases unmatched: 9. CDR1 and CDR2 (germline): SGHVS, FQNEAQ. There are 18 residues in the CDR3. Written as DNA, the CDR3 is TGTGCCACTCAACCGGGACTAGCGGGGGGAACGAACACCGGGGAGCTGTTTTTT. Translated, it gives CATQPGLAGGTNTGELFF.

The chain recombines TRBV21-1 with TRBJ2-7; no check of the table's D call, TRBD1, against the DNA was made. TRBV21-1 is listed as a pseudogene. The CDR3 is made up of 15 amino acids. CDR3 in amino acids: CASSNRDRGLSEQYF. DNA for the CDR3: TGTGCCAGCAGCAACCGGGACAGGGGGCTCAGCGAGCAGTACTTC.

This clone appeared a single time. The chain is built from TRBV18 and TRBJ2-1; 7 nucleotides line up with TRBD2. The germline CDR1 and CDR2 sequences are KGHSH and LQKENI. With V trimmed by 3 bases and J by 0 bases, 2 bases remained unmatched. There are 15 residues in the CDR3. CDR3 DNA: TGTGCCAGCTCACCTAGCGGGTCCTCCTACAATGAGCAGTTCTTC. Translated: CASSPSGSSYNEQFF. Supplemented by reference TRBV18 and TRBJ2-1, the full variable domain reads NAGVMQNPRHLVRRRGQEARLRCSPMKGHSHVYWYRQLPEEGLKFMVYLQKENIIDESGMPKERFSAEFPKEGPSILRIQQVVRGDSAAYFCASSPSGSSYNEQFFGPGTRLTVL.

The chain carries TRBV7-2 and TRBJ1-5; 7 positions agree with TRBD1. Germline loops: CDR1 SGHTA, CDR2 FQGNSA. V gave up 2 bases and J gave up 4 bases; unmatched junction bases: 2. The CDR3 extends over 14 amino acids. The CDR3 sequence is CASSLRQGNQPQHF. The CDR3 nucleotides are TGTGCCAGCAGCTTAAGACAGGGTAATCAGCCCCAGCATTTT.

The CDR3 is CASSETVSTDTQYF. CDR3 in DNA: TGTGCCAGTAGTGAGACAGTAAGCACAGATACGCAGTATTTT. The rearrangement links TRBV19 to TRBJ2-3, with D maybe TRBD1 (5 bases). This CDR3 comprises 14 residues. The V end was cut by 5 bases, the J end by 0 bases, with 9 bases between. CDR1 is LNHDA, CDR2 SQIVND, per germline (reference sequence). The complete variable domain, with remaining parts taken from reference TRBV19 and TRBJ2-3, reads DGGITQSPKYLFRKEGQNVTLSCEQNLNHDAMYWYRQDPGQGLRLIYYSQIVNDFQKGDIAEGYSVSREKKESFPLTVTSAQKNPTAFYLCASSETVSTDTQYFGPGTRLTVL.

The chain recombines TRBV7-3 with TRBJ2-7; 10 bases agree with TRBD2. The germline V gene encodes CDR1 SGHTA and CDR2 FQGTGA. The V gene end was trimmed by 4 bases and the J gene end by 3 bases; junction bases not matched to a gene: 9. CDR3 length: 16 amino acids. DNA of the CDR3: TGTGCCAGCAGCTCAGGCCCCAGCGGGAGGGGCTACGAGCAGTACTTC. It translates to CASSSGPSGRGYEQYF.

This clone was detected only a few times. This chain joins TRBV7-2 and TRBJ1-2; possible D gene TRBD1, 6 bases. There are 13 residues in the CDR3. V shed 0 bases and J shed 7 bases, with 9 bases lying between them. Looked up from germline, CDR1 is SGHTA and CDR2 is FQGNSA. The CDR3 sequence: CASSLALRGGYTF. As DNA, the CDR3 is TGTGCCAGCAGCTTAGCGCTCAGGGGTGGCTACACCTTC.

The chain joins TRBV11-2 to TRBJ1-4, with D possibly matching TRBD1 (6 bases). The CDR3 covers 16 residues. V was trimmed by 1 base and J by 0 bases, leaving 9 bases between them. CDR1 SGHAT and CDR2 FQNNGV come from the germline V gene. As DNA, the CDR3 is TGTGCCAGCAGCTTAGGCCGGACAGCAACTAATGAAAAACTGTTTTTT. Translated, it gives CASSLGRTATNEKLFF.

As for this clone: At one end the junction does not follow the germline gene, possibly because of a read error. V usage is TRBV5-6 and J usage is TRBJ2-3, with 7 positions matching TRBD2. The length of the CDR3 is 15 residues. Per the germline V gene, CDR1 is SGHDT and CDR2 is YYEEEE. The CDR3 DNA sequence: TGTGCCAGCAGCTTCCGGGACTATATCACAAATACGCAGTATTTT. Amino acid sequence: CASSFRDYITNTQYF. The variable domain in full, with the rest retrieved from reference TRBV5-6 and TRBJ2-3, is DAGVTQSPTHLIKTRGQQVTLRCSPKSGHDTVSWYQQALGQGPQFIFQYYEEEERQRGNFPDRFSGHQFPNYSSELNVNALLLGDSALYLCASSFRDYITNTQYFGPGTRLTVL.

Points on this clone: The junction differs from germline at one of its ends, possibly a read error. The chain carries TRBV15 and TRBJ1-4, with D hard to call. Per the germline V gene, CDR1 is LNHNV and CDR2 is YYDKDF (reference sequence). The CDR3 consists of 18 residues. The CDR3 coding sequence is TGTGCCACCAGCCGAGATGTTACTTTCGGCACCTTAGTTGAAAAACTGTTTTTT. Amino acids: CATSRDVTFGTLVEKLFF.

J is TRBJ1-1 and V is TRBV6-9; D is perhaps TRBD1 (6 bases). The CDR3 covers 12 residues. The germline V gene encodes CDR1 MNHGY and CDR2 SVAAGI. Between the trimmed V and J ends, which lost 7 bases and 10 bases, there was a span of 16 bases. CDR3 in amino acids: CASTDGGHSAFF. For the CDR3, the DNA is TGTGCCAGCACCGACGGGGGGCATTCAGCTTTCTTT.

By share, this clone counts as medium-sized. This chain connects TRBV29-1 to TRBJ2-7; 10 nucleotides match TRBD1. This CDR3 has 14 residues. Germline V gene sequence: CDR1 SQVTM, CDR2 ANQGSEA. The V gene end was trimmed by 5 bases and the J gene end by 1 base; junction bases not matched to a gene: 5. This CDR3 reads CSVRPGQGSYEQYF. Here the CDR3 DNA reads TGCAGCGTTAGACCGGGACAGGGGTCCTACGAGCAGTACTTC.

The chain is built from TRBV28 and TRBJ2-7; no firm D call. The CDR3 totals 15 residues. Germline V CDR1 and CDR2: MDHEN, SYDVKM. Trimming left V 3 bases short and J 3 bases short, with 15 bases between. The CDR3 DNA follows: TGTGCCAGCAGTTTCCAGCTCGGAGTCCGCTACGAGCAGTACTTC. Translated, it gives CASSFQLGVRYEQYF.

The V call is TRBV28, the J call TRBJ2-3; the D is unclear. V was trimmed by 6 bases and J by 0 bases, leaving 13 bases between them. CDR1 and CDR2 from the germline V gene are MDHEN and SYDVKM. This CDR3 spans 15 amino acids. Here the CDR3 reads CASSGGPSSTDTQYF. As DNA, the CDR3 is TGTGCCAGCAGCGGTGGGCCGAGTAGCACAGATACGCAGTATTTT.

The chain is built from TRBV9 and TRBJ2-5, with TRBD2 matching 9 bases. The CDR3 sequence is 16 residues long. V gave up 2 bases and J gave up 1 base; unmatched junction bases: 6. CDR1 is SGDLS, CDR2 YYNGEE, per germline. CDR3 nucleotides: TGTGCCAGCAGCGTTGGAGCGGGAGGAACCCAAGAGACCCAGTACTTC. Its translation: CASSVGAGGTQETQYF.

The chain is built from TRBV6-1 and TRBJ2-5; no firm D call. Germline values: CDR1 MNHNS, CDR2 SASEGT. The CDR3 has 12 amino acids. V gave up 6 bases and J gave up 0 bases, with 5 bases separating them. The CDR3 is CASRGYQETQYF. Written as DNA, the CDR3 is TGTGCCAGCAGGGGGTACCAAGAGACCCAGTACTTC.

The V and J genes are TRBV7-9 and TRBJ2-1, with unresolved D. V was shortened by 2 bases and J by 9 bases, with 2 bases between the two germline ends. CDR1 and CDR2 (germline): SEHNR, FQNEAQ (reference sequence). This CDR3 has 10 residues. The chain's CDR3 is CASSLSEQFF. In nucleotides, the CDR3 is TGTGCCAGCAGCTTAAGTGAGCAGTTCTTC.

The CDR3 bases are TGTGCCAGTAGTAGCCAGGTCAATCAGCCCCAGCATTTT. Its protein product is CASSSQVNQPQHF. The chain recombines TRBV19 with TRBJ1-5; D ambiguous. Germline V gives CDR1 LNHDA, CDR2 SQIVND (reference sequence). CDR3 length: 13 amino acids. V gave up 4 bases and J gave up 3 bases, with 7 bases separating them.

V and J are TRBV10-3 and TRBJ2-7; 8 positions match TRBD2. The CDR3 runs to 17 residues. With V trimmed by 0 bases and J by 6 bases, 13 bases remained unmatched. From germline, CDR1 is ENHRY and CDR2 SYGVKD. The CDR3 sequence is CAISESLGAGGSLEQYF. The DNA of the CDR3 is TGTGCCATCAGTGAGTCTTTAGGGGCGGGGGGCTCGCTCGAGCAGTACTTC.

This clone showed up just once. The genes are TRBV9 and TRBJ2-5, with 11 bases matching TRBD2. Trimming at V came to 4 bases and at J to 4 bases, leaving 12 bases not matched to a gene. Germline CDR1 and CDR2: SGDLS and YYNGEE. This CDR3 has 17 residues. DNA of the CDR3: TGTGCCAGCAGCCCCTATAGCGGGAGGGCCTCTGGAGAGACCCAGTACTTC. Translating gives CASSPYSGRASGETQYF. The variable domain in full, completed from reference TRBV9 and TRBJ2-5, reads DSGVTQTPKHLITATGQRVTLRCSPRSGDLSVYWYQQSLDQGLQFLIQYYNGEERAKGNILERFSAQQFPDLHSELNLSSLELGDSALYFCASSPYSGRASGETQYFGPGTRLLVL.

The CDR3 spells CASSGQGAWSTEAFF. CDR3 DNA: TGTGCCAGCAGTGGGCAGGGGGCCTGGTCGACTGAAGCTTTCTTT. The chain joins TRBV2 to TRBJ1-1; 8 bases are shared with TRBD1. Germline V CDR1 and CDR2: SNHLY, FYNNEI. J was trimmed by 5 bases and V by 4 bases; bases with no gene match: 9. The CDR3 spans 15 residues.

This CDR3 reads CASRSEDNTEAFF. The CDR3 coding sequence is TGCGCCAGCAGATCGGAGGACAACACTGAAGCTTTCTTT. The chain employs TRBV5-1 and TRBJ1-1; D ambiguous. The germline V gene has CDR1 SGHRS and CDR2 YFSETQ. CDR3 length: 13 residues. The ends were cut back, 5 bases at V and 2 bases at J, with 10 bases in the middle. The full variable domain, completed using reference TRBV5-1 and TRBJ1-1, is KAGVTQTPRYLIKTRGQQVTLSCSPISGHRSVSWYQQTPGQGLQFLFEYFSETQRNKGNFPGRFSGRQFSNSRSEMNVSTLELGDSALYLCASRSEDNTEAFFGQGTRLTVV.

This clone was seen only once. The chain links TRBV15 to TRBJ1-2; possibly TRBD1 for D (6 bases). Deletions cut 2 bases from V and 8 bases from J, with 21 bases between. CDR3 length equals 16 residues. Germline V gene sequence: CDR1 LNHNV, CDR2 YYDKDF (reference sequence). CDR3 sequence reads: CATSRFGPHRTDGYTF. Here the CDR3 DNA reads TGTGCCACCAGCAGATTCGGTCCTCACAGGACAGACGGCTACACCTTC.

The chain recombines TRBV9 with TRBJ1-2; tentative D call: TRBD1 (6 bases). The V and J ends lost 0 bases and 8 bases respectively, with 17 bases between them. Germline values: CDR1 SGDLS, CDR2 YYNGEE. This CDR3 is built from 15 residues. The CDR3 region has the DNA TGTGCCAGCAGCGTAGCACGGGGGGCTAACGGAGGCTACACCTTC. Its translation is CASSVARGANGGYTF.

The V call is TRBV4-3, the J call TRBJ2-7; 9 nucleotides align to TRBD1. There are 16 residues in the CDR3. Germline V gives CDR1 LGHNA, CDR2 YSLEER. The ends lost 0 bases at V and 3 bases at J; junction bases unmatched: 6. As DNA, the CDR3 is TGCGCCAGCAGCCAAGATCTGGGACAGGGAAGCTACGAGCAGTACTTC. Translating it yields CASSQDLGQGSYEQYF.

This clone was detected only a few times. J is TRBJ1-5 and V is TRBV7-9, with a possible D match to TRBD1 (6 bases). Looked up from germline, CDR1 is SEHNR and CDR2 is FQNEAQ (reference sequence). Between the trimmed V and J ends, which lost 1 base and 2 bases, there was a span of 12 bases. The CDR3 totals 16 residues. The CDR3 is CASSLGVGGRNQPQHF. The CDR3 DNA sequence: TGTGCCAGCAGCTTAGGGGTCGGGGGCCGCAATCAGCCCCAGCATTTT.